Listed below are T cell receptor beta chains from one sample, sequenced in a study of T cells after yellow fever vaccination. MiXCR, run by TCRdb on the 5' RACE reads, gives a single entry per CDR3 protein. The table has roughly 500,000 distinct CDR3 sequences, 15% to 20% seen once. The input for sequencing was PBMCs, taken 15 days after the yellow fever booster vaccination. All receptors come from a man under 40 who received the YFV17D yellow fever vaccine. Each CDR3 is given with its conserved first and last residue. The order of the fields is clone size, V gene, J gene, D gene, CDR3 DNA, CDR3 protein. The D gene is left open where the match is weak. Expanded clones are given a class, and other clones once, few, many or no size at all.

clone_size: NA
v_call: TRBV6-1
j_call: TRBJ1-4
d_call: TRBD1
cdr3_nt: TGTGCCAGCAGACAAACAGGGGTTGGTGAAAAACTGTTTTTT
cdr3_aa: CASRQTGVGEKLFF

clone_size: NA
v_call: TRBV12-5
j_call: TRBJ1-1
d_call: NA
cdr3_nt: TGTGCTAGTGGTTCTCGACAGGTTAACACTGAAGCTTTCTTT
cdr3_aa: CASGSRQVNTEAFF

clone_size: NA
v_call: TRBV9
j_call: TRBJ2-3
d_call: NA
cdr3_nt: TGTGCCAGCAGCGTAGAAACGGGCACCACAGATACGCAGTATTTT
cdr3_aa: CASSVETGTTDTQYF

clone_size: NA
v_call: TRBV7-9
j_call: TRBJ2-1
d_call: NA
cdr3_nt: TGTGCCAGCAGCTTAGCGAGCAGACTTCCCTACAATGAGCAGTTCTTC
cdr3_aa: CASSLASRLPYNEQFF

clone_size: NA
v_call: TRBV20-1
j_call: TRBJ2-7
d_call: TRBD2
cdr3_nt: TGCAGTGCTAACCTACTAGCGGGATTCACCTACGAGCAGTACTTC
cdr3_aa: CSANLLAGFTYEQYF

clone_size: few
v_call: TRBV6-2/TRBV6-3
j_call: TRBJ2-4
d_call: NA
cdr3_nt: TGTGCCAGCAGTACCGACAGTTACAAAAACATTCAGTACTTC
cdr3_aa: CASSTDSYKNIQYF

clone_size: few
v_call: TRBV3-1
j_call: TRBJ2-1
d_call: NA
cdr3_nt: TGTGCCAGCAGCCAAAGGAAAGTCAGCTCCTACAATGAGCAGTTCTTC
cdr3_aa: CASSQRKVSSYNEQFF

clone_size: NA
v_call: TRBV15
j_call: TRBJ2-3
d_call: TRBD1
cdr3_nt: TGTGCCACCAGGCGGGACAGGCCAGATACGCAGTATTTT
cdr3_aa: CATRRDRPDTQYF

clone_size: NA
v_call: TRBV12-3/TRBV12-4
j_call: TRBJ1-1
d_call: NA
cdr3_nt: TGTGCCAGCACCCGAGATGTCCCGAACACTGAAGCTTTCTTT
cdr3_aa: CASTRDVPNTEAFF

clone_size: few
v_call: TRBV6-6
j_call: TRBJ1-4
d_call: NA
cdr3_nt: TGTGCCAGCAGTTGGCTGGAAAAACTGTTTTTT
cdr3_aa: CASSWLEKLFF

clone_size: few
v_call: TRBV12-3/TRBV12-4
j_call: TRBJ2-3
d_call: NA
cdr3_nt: TGTGCCAGCACCTTAGCCCCTACAGATACGCAGTATTTT
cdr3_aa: CASTLAPTDTQYF

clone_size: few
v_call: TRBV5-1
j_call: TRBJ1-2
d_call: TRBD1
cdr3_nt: TGCGCCAGCAGCGTGGGACAGGTCTATGGCTACACCTTC
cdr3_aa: CASSVGQVYGYTF

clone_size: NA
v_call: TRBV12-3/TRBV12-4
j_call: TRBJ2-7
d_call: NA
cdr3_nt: TGTGCCAGCAGTGCTTGGGCGGCAGATTCCTACGAGCAGTACTTC
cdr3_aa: CASSAWAADSYEQYF

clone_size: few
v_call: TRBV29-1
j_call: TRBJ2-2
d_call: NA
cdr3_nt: TGCAGTTTTCGGGGGAACACCGGGGAGCTGTTTTTT
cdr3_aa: CSFRGNTGELFF

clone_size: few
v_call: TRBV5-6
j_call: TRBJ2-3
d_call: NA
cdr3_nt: TGTGCCAGCGTATCGACAAGCACCCTTCGTCTCACAGATACGCAGTATTTT
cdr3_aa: CASVSTSTLRLTDTQYF

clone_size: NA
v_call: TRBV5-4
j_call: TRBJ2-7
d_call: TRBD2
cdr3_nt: TGTGCCAGCAGCGTCTCACTAGCGGGCTTCTCCTACGAGCAGTACTTC
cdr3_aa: CASSVSLAGFSYEQYF

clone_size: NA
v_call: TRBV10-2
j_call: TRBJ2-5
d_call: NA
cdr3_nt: TGCGCCAGCCTGGACTTGCAGACTGGGGGCCAGTACTTC
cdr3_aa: CASLDLQTGGQYF

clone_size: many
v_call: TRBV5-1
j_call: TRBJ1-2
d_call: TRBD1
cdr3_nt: TGCGCCAGCAGCACTGGGACAGACTATGGCTACACCTTC
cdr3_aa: CASSTGTDYGYTF

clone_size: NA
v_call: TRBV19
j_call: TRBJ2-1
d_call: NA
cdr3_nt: TGTGCCAGTAGTACCTATAACAGGGTTAACCCAAATGAGCAGTTCTTC
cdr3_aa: CASSTYNRVNPNEQFF

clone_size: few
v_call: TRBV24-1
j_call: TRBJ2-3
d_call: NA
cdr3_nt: TGTGCCACCAGCCGACGAGGGGCTACAGATACGCAGTATTTT
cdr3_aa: CATSRRGATDTQYF

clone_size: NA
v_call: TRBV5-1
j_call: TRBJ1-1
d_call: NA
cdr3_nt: TGCGCCAGCAGTGGGAACTGGAACACTGAAGCTTTCTTT
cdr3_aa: CASSGNWNTEAFF

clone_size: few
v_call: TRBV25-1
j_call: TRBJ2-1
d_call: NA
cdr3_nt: TGTGCCAGCAGTGAATGGACGGCATACAATGAGCAGTTCTTC
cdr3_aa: CASSEWTAYNEQFF

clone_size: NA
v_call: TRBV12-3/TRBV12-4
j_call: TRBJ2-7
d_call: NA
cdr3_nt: TGTGCCAGCAGGTCTGGTCTTCCTTCCTACGAGCAGTACTTC
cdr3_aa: CASRSGLPSYEQYF

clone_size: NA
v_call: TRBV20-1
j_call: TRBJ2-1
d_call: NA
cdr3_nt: TGCAGTGCTAGAGCATCAGGGGTACCGCCAACCTACAATGAGCAGTTCTTC
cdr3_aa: CSARASGVPPTYNEQFF

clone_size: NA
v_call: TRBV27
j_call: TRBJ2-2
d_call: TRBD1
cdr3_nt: TGTGCCAGCAGTTTAGCCCTCTGGGACAGGAGCCCCGGGGAGCTGTTTTTT
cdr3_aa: CASSLALWDRSPGELFF

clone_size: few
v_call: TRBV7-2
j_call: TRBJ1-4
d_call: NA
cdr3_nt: TGTGCCAGCAGCCAGAGAGGGGGGGCTAATGAAAAACTGTTTTTT
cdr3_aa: CASSQRGGANEKLFF

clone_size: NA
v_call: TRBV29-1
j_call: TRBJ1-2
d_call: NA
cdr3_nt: TGCAGCGTCATCGACAGTGATGGCTACACCTTC
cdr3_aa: CSVIDSDGYTF

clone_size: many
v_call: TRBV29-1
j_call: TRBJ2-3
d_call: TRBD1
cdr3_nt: TGCAGCGTTTTACAGGGGTTTCGCACAGATACGCAGTATTTT
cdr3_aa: CSVLQGFRTDTQYF

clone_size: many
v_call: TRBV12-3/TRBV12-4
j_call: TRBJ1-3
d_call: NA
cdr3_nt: TGTGCCAGCAGTGAAACAGGTCGTCTCTCTGGAAACACCATATATTTT
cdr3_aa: CASSETGRLSGNTIYF

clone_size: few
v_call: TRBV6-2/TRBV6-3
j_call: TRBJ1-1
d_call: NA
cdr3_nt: TGTGCCAGCAGTTACATGAGGGCCACTGAAGCTTTCTTT
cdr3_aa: CASSYMRATEAFF

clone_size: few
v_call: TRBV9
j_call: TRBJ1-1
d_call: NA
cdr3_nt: TGTGCCAGCAGCGTAGCAGGGCCGACTGAAGCTTTCTTT
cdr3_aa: CASSVAGPTEAFF

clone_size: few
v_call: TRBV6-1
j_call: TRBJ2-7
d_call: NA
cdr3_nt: TGTTCCCAGGGGTCGGCTTACGAGCAGTACTTC
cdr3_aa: CSQGSAYEQYF

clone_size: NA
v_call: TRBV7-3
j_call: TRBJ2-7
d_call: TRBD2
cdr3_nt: TGTGCCAGCAGCTTCAGCGGGAGCCCCCCCGGCGAGCAGTACTTC
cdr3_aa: CASSFSGSPPGEQYF

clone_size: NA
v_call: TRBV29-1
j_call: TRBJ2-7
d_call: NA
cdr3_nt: TGCAGCGTTACCTTAGCCGCCGGGGCCTACTACGAGCAGTACTTC
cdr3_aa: CSVTLAAGAYYEQYF

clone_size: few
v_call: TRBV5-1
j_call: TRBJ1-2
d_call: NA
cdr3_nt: TGCGCCAGCAGCTCTCAGGGCTTCTATGGCTACACCTTC
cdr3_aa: CASSSQGFYGYTF

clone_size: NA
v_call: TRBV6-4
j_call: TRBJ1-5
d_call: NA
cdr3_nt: TGTGCCAGCAGTGACTCCCCCGACGGGGACAATCAGCCCCAGCATTTT
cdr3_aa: CASSDSPDGDNQPQHF

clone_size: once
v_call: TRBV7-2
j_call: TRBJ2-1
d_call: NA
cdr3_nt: TGTGCCAGCAGCTTAGGGGGTTTACCTCAGTTCTTC
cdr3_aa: CASSLGGLPQFF

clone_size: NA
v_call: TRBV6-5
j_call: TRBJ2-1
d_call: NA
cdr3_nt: TGTGCCAGCAGTTGGGGAAGGGGGAATGAGCAGTTCTTC
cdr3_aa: CASSWGRGNEQFF

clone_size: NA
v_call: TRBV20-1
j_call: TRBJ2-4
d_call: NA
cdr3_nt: TGCAGTGCCGCTAGGGGGGCCAAAAACATTCAGTACTTC
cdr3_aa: CSAARGAKNIQYF

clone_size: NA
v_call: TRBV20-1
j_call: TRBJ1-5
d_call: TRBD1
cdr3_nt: TGCGGATTAGGACAGGTCAATCAGCCCCAGCATTTT
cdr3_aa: CGLGQVNQPQHF

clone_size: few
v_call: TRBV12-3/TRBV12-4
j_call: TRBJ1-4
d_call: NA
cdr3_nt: TGTGCCAGCTCCGCTCAGATTAATGAAAAACTGTTTTTT
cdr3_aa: CASSAQINEKLFF

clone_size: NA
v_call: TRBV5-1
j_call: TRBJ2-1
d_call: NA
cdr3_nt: TGCGCCAGCCTCAGGGATGGGAACAATGAGCAGTTCTTC
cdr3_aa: CASLRDGNNEQFF

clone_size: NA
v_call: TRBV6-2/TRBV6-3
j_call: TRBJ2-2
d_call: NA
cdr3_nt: TGTGCCAGCAGTTATCCATCGGGTACGAACACCGGGGAGCTGTTTTTT
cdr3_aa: CASSYPSGTNTGELFF

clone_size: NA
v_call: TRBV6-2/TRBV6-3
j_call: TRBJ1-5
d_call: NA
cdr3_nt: TGTGCCAGCAGCTCCTTAAAGACAGGCCCCTTCAATCAGCCCCAGCATTTT
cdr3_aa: CASSSLKTGPFNQPQHF

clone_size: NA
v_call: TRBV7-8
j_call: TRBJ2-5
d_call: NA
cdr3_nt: TGTGCCAGCAGCCCAGTGGGGGGCCTCCAAGAGACCCAGTACTTC
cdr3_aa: CASSPVGGLQETQYF

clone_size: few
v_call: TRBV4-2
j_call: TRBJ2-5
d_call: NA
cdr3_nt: TGTGCCAGCAGCCAATTTCTCGGGGGAAACCAAGAGACCCAGTACTTC
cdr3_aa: CASSQFLGGNQETQYF

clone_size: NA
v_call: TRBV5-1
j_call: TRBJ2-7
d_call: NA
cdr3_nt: TGCGCCAGCAGCGAAGGGGATTTCTCCTACGAGCAGTACTTC
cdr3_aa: CASSEGDFSYEQYF

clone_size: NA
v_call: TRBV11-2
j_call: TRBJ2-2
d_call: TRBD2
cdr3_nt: TGTGCCAGCAGCCGCCACTCACAGTCTAGCGGGAGGAACACCGGGGAGCTGTTTTTT
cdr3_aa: CASSRHSQSSGRNTGELFF